The 18 T cell receptor beta chains below all came from one sample that was sequenced in a study of T cell responses to AZD1222 COVID-19 vaccine. Some clones are missing from TCRdb's copy, which holds only in-frame ones; the method was immunoSEQ multiplex PCR. The sample consists of about 120,000 clones, about 90% of them appearing once. Source: peripheral blood, taken on day 0 of AZD1222 vaccination. The receptors come from an adult in good health.

The chain is built from TRBV9 and TRBJ1-5; D unclear. Germline CDR1 reads SGDLS; CDR2 reads YYNGEE. This CDR3 spans 13 amino acids. The ends were cut back, 4 bases at V and 7 bases at J, with 12 bases in the middle. CDR3 residues: CASSPSPGQPQHF. Here the CDR3 DNA reads TGTGCCAGCAGCCCCTCCCCCGGACAGCCCCAGCATTTT.

The DNA for the CDR3 is TGTGCCAGCAGTTACCCCAGGGGGAGCTCCTACGAGCAGTACTTC. This gives the protein CASSYPRGSSYEQYF. The chain joins TRBV6-5 to TRBJ2-7, with 7 bases that match TRBD1. The CDR3 is made up of 15 amino acids. Germline-derived CDR1 and CDR2 are MNHEY and SVGAGI. V trimming: 2 bases; J trimming: 0 bases; junction bases outside the gene matches: 4.

This clone came up a few times. The chain carries TRBV30 and TRBJ2-2; 13 positions agree with TRBD2. The germline CDR1 and CDR2 sequences are GTSNPN and SVGIG (reference sequence). This CDR3 has 15 residues. V lost 0 bases, J lost 6 bases, and 1 base stayed unmatched. DNA for the CDR3: TGTGCCTGGAGTGTACTAGCGGGAGGGCCCGGGGAGCTGTTTTTT. This sequence encodes CAWSVLAGGPGELFF.

CDR3 protein: CASSIVGPYEQYF. Here the CDR3 DNA reads TGTGCCAGTAGTATAGTCGGGCCGTACGAGCAGTACTTC. V is TRBV19 and J is TRBJ2-7; D gene uncertain. The CDR3 is made up of 13 amino acids. Germline V gene sequence: CDR1 LNHDA, CDR2 SQIVND (reference sequence). The V end was cut by 1 base, the J end by 4 bases, with 8 bases between.

The chain carries TRBV7-8 and TRBJ1-5; no clear D. The CDR3 runs to 13 residues. Trimming removed 6 bases at V and 6 bases at J, with 12 bases between. The germline V gene encodes CDR1 SGHVS and CDR2 FQNEAQ. The CDR3: CASRSTGSQPQHF. CDR3 sequence (DNA): TGTGCCAGCAGGTCAACGGGTAGTCAGCCCCAGCATTTT.

In nucleotides, the CDR3 is TGTGCCAGCAGTTACGGCCGGGACAGCGGTCAGCCCCAGCATTTT. Amino acids: CASSYGRDSGQPQHF. The chain carries TRBV6-5 and TRBJ1-5; TRBD1 matches at 7 bases. Looked up from germline, CDR1 is MNHEY and CDR2 is SVGAGI. Germline trimming cut 2 bases from V and 6 bases from J; bases unmatched to any gene: 7. The CDR3 runs to 15 residues.

The rearrangement uses TRBV6-5 and TRBJ2-1; either TRBD1 or TRBD2 may fit D (5 bases each). This CDR3 contains 15 residues. V was shortened by 2 bases and J by 3 bases, with 11 bases between the two germline ends. Germline assignment: CDR1 MNHEY and CDR2 SVGAGI. In DNA, the CDR3 is TGTGCCAGCAGTTACGGGGGAGCGTTCTACAATGAGCAGTTCTTC. This codes for CASSYGGAFYNEQFF.

CDR3 residues: CSVTDFPLAKNIQYF. DNA of the CDR3: TGCAGCGTAACAGATTTTCCTCTAGCCAAAAACATTCAGTACTTC. The V and J genes are TRBV29-1 and TRBJ2-4; no clear D. Trimming took off 6 bases at V and 0 bases at J, with 15 bases between the two ends. Germline values: CDR1 SQVTM, CDR2 ANQGSEA. The CDR3 is 15 residues long.

DNA for the CDR3: TGTGCCTGGAGTGTTGACGAAAATCAGCCCCAGCATTTT. Amino acid sequence: CAWSVDENQPQHF. The chain links TRBV30 to TRBJ1-5, with D unclear. CDR1 is GTSNPN and CDR2 is SVGIG in the germline V gene (reference sequence). The CDR3 has 13 amino acids. V lost 0 bases and J 4 bases, leaving 7 bases between the germline ends.

The chain uses TRBV24-1 and TRBJ2-2; D perhaps matches TRBD2 (5 bases). The CDR3 sequence is 14 residues long. Germline CDR1 is KGHDR and CDR2 is SFDVKD. The ends were cut back, 4 bases at V and 1 base at J, with 6 bases in the middle. The CDR3 here is CATSEEGNTGELFF. The CDR3 DNA sequence: TGTGCCACCAGTGAAGAGGGGAACACCGGGGAGCTGTTTTTT.

The chain employs TRBV11-2 and TRBJ2-3; D is unclear. V was clipped by 1 base and J by 0 bases, with 11 bases between them. This CDR3 contains 16 residues. The V gene's germline CDR1 is SGHAT and CDR2 FQNNGV. CDR3 DNA sequence: TGTGCCAGCAGCTTAGCTACGCGGCGGAGCACAGATACGCAGTATTTT. Its protein product is CASSLATRRSTDTQYF.

This clone showed up just a few times. An end of the junction differs from the germline gene, which may be a read error. This chain connects TRBV9 to TRBJ2-1; 10 bases are shared with TRBD2. Germline lookup yields CDR1 SGDLS and CDR2 YYNGEE. This CDR3 region has 14 residues. CDR3 in amino acids: CASSTRLAGSDGVF. The DNA for the CDR3 is TGTGCCAGCAGCACGCGACTAGCGGGCTCTGATGGGGTCTTC.

This sequence joins TRBV5-1 and TRBJ2-7; 7 nucleotides align to TRBD1. CDR1 is SGHRS and CDR2 is YFSETQ in the germline V gene. Trimming at V came to 2 bases and at J to 3 bases, leaving 8 bases not matched to a gene. The CDR3 contains 15 residues. The CDR3 nucleotides are TGCGCCAGCAGCTTCGGCCGGGACAGTTACTACGAGCAGTACTTC. This translates into CASSFGRDSYYEQYF.

The chain couples TRBV7-3 to TRBJ1-1; no reliable D call. Germline lookup yields CDR1 SGHTA and CDR2 FQGTGA. The CDR3 has 13 residues. Trimming removed 3 bases from V and 1 base from J, with 6 bases in between. This chain's CDR3 is CASSFSRNTEAFF. The CDR3 DNA is TGTGCCAGCAGCTTCTCCAGGAACACTGAAGCTTTCTTT.

This clone occurred once. The chain combines TRBV29-1 with TRBJ2-2; D is unclear. CDR1 is SQVTM, CDR2 ANQGSEA, per germline. The CDR3 is 13 residues long. V gave up 6 bases and J gave up 0 bases, with 8 bases separating them. The CDR3 DNA sequence: TGCAGCGTCCCACGGGCGAACACCGGGGAGCTGTTTTTT. Translation: CSVPRANTGELFF.

This chain uses TRBV7-8 with TRBJ2-7; unclear D gene. The CDR3 totals 14 residues. In germline, CDR1 is SGHVS, CDR2 FQNEAQ. Trimming removed 5 bases at V and 5 bases at J, with 16 bases between. The CDR3 is CASSTTSTGHEQYF. CDR3 in DNA: TGTGCCAGCAGCACCACCTCGACCGGTCACGAGCAGTACTTC.

This clone appeared a few times. V is TRBV9 and J is TRBJ2-2; unclear D gene. V gave up 1 base and J gave up 2 bases, with 9 bases separating them. The CDR3 loop spans 15 amino acids. Germline V gives CDR1 SGDLS, CDR2 YYNGEE. The CDR3 DNA reads TGTGCCAGCAGCGTATCCTGGACCAACACCGGGGAGCTGTTTTTT. This translates into CASSVSWTNTGELFF.

The chain carries TRBV9 and TRBJ2-2, with D unresolved. Trimming cost V 0 bases and J 6 bases, with 6 bases left between them. CDR1 SGDLS and CDR2 YYNGEE come from the germline V gene. This CDR3 spans 13 amino acids. The CDR3 DNA reads as TGTGCCAGCAGCGTAGTTATGGCCGGGGAGCTGTTTTTT. Encoded protein: CASSVVMAGELFF.